Sequencing of this T cell receptor (beta chain) was carried out in a study of CD8+CD57+ T cells in acquired aplastic anemia. Across the whole study: The mean DNA yield obtained from sorted CD4+ and CD8+ cells came to approximately 3 ug. An average of around 11 million reads for CD4+ cells was obtained from healthy donors.

TCR beta VDJ combinations and CDR3 sequences were profiled from genomic DNA. TCRdb passed the reads through MiXCR, listing each CDR3 protein once. Here the sample spans about 190,000 distinct CDR3 sequences, around 50% being singletons. V was pared by 2 bases and J by 2 bases, with 10 bases between. The CDR3 has 14 amino acids. Germline V gene data show CDR1 as MNHEY and CDR2 as SVGEGT. This clonotype was found many times. The receptor was isolated from a human donor in good health, serving as a control. The J gene is TRBJ2-7, the V gene TRBV6-2 or TRBV6-3; tentatively, D is TRBD1 (6 bases). Material for sequencing was sorted CD4+, CD8+, or CD8+CD57+ T cells (not recorded which) from PBMCs. Here the CDR3 DNA reads TGTGCCAGCAGTTACCCAGGACAGCCCTACGAGCAGTACTTC. Translating gives CASSYPGQPYEQYF.